The source of this T cell receptor (beta chain) is a study of blood T cell repertoires in COVID-19. This CDR3 comprises 14 residues. Trimming shortened V by 11 bases and J by 4 bases, and 20 bases separated the two germline ends. In germline, CDR1 is SGHTA, CDR2 FQGTGA. Only one count was recorded for this clone. No more than 2 weeks before study entry, exposed participants had met a case of COVID-19. TCRdb keeps only in-frame clones here, not all; method: immunoSEQ multiplex PCR. The sample comprises about 320,000 clones, around 84% of which are singletons, and about 2% rests with the top ten. The rearrangement uses TRBV7-3 and TRBJ2-5; maybe TRBD1 (6 bases). This sequence originates from a woman aged 25-40 years who had been exposed to COVID-19. Sequenced material: PBMCs or T cells enriched from blood (not recorded which). In nucleotides, the CDR3 is TGTGCCCCCCGGGTAGGGGGATACCGAGAGACCCAGTACTTC. It translates to CAPRVGGYRETQYF. The variable domain in full, completed from reference TRBV7-3 and TRBJ2-5, reads GAGVSQTPSNKVTEKGKYVELRCDPISGHTALYWYRQSLGQGPEFLIYFQGTGAADDSGLPNDRFFAVRPEGSVSTLKIQRTERGDSAVYLCAPRVGGYRETQYFGPGTRLLVL.